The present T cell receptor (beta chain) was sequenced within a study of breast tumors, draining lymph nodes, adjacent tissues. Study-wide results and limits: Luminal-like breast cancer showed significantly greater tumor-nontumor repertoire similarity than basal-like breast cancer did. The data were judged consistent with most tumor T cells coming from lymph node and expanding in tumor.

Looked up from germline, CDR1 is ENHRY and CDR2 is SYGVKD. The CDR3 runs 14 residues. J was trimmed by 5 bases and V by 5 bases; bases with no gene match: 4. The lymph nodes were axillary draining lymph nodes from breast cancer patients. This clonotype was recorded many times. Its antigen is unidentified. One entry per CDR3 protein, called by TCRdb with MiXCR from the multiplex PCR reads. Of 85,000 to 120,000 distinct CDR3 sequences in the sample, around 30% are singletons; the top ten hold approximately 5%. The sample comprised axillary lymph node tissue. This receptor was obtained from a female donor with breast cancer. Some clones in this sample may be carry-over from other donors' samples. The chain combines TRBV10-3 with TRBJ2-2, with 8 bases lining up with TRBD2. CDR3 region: CAISSGSSTGELFF. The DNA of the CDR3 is TGTGCCATCAGTAGCGGGAGTTCTACCGGGGAGCTGTTTTTT.